This T cell receptor (beta chain) was sequenced for a study of T cell clonality in common variable immunodeficiency. Findings and limits, study-wide: Patient heterogeneity in the CVID cohort limited correlations between repertoire features and clinical complications.

This clone appeared a few times. Antigen unknown. Sequencing ends 3 residues short of the CDR3 end; the germline J gene provides the rest. Produced via immunoSEQ multiplex PCR; TCRdb's table is partial and in-frame only. The sample is made up of under 45,000 clones, none counted only once. The CDR3 has 14 residues. Germline V gene data show CDR1 as KGHSH and CDR2 as LQKENI. This TCR was sampled from a person between 18 and 75 years old in good health. The sequenced sample was peripheral blood mononuclear cells. The J gene is TRBJ2-3, the V gene TRBV18, with 8 positions matching TRBD1. CDR3 DNA (partial): TGTGCCAGCTCTCTTGGGACAGGAATTCAGCCG. Translation gives CASSLGTGIQP. The CDR3 reads in full as CASSLGTGIQPQYF.